This T cell receptor beta chain was identified in a study of CD8 T cells in Susac syndrome (dated by TCRdb to 2018 to 2020). In terms of the full investigation: Repertoire sequencing was used to test whether CD8+ T cell activation and differentiation in Susac syndrome was antigen driven. Overall study results and their limits: The study acknowledged that relatively few individuals were included in the TCR sequencing and HLA analysis.

High-throughput TCR beta sequencing profiled peripheral blood CD8+ and CD4+ T cells from healthy donors, Susac syndrome patients and multiple sclerosis patients. Treatment-naive patients with stable or active relapsing-remitting disease fulfilling revised McDonald criteria were used as multiple sclerosis controls. Bulk CD8+ and CD4+ T cells were purified by magnetic negative isolation, whereas CD8+ TEMRA cells were enriched by FACS. Blood was drawn into EDTA tubes, processed within 24 hours, and PBMCs were isolated by density gradient centrifugation. PBMCs intended for TCR sequencing were frozen in liquid nitrogen and were later thawed in a 37 degrees C water bath. The sorted or isolated CD4+, CD8+ and CD8+ TEMRA cells had a purity of 90% or higher. RNA was extracted using the RNeasy kit, and about 0.5 to 1 microgram was reverse transcribed with random hexamers. The immunoSEQ multiplex PCR assay, which covers 54 Vbeta and 13 Jbeta segments, was used to amplify TCR beta CDR3 regions. To correct PCR amplification bias, a synthetic template baseline was used for both primer optimization and computational correction. Turning to the authors' computational methods: Only productive sequences were kept, with reads annotated to V, D and J genes according to IMGT and analyzed in immunoSEQ Analyzer. To calculate clonality, Shannon entropy was normalized by log2 of the number of productive unique sequences and then subtracted from one. For each patient and control, public and private clones were evaluated within the 100 most prevalent clones. Susac-specific clones were defined as absent from healthy and MS cohorts, about 1,000 published viral clones and other ImmuneACCESS disease sequences. TCRdb redid the processing of the public reads, applying fastp at Q25 and MiXCR, and retained in-frame beta chains. All rows with the same CDR3 protein become a single entry with the most common DNA and genes. These V and J calls originate from TCRdb's pipeline instead of the authors' own analysis. The sample table contains around 120,000 distinct CDR3 sequences; only one count was recorded for 90% to 95% of them. Approximately 0.13% of the sample comes from the top ten.

As concerns this clonotype: It has no known antigen specificity. No clone much larger than this one lies a single base away; base qualities are absent.

The CDR1 and CDR2 encoded by the germline V gene are SGHTA and FQGNSA. From its cysteine to its phenylalanine, the CDR3 spans 16 amino acids. Left in the record is the CDR3 DNA by itself, 48 bases read in frame from the first base. V ends up 5 bases short and J 3 bases short, with an unmatched junction base count of 8. The sequencing input was CD4+ T cells from PBMCs. The chain couples TRBV7-2 to TRBJ2-3; 10 junctional bases match TRBD2. The clonotype comes from a human donor with multiple sclerosis. The sequenced DNA is TGTGCCAGCAGCCCCCAGCGGGGGGGCCGAACAGATACGCAGTATTTT. The translation is CASSPQRGGRTDTQYF.